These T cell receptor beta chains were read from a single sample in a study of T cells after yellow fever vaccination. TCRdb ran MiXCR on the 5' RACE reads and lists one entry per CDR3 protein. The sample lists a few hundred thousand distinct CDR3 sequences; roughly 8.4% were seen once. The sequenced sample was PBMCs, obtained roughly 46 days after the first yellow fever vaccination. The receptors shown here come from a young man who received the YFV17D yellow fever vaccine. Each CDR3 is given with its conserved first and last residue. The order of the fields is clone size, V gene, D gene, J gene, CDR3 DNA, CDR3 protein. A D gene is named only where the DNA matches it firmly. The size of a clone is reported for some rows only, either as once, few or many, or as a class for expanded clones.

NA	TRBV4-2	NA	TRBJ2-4	TGTGCCAGCAGCCCTACGGGCGGTGTAGCCAAAAACATTCAGTACTTC	CASSPTGGVAKNIQYF
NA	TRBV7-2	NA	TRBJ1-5	TGTGCCAGCAGCTTAGCGAGGACAGTTTATAGCAATCAGCCCCAGCATTTT	CASSLARTVYSNQPQHF
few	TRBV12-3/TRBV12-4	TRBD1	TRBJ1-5	TGTGCCAGCAGTCTGCTGCAGGGGGGCAATCAGCCCCAGCATTTT	CASSLLQGGNQPQHF
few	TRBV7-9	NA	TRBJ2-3	TGTGCCAGCAGCTTAAATCCAGATACGCAGTATTTT	CASSLNPDTQYF
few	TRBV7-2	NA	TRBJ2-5	TGTGCCAGCAGCTTAGTAGTAGGACCGGAAGAGACCCAGTACTTC	CASSLVVGPEETQYF
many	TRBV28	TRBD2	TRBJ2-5	TGTGCCAGCAGTCGGAGCGGGGGGGCGAGGGAGACCCAGTACTTC	CASSRSGGARETQYF
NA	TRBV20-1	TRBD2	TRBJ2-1	TGCAGTGCTAGGTGGACTAGCGGGGGGGCTGCTGGGAATGAGCAGTTCTTC	CSARWTSGGAAGNEQFF
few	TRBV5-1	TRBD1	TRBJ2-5	TGCGCCAGCAGCGCCGGGACAGGGCAAGAGACCCAGTACTTC	CASSAGTGQETQYF
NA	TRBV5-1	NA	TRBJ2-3	TGCGCCAGCAGCTTGGCCTTGGGTGTGGAAGATACGCAGTATTTT	CASSLALGVEDTQYF
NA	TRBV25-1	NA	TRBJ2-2	TGTGCCAGCAGTGAATACGTGAGCACCGGGGAGCTGTTTTTT	CASSEYVSTGELFF
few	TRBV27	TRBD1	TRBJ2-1	TGTGCCAGCAGTAGAACAGGGGGTCCAAACCTCTACAATGAGCAGTTCTTC	CASSRTGGPNLYNEQFF
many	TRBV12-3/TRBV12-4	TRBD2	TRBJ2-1	TGTGCCAGCAGCCCTGGGGGGGACAATGAGCAGTTCTTC	CASSPGGDNEQFF
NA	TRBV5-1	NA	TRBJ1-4	TGCGCCAGCAGCTTGGAGGGGTTGGCAAATGAAAAACTGTTTTTT	CASSLEGLANEKLFF
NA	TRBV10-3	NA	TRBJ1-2	TGTGCCATCAGTGGTGGGGACGGCTATGGCTACACCTTC	CAISGGDGYGYTF
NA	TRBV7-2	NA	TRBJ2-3	TGTGCCAGCAGCTTTGTAGCGACTAGCACAGATACGCAGTATTTT	CASSFVATSTDTQYF
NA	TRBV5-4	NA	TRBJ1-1	TGTGCCAGCAGCCAAGGACAGAGGTGGATCCGGGCTCTCTTT	CASSQGQRWIRALF
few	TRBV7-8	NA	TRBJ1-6	TGTGCCAGCAGACTTGGCGGGGGGCTCTATTCACCCCTCCACTTT	CASRLGGGLYSPLHF
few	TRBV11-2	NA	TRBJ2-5	TGTGCCAGCACCCTAGAGGCGGGCCCTGGGGAGACCCAGTACTTC	CASTLEAGPGETQYF
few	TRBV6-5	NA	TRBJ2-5	TGTGCCAGCAGTTACTCGAGGGACAGCATACTCCTTAGGGGGGCCCAGTACTTC	CASSYSRDSILLRGAQYF
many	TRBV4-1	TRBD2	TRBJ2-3	TGCGCCAGCAGCCAGGATAGCGGGGCGGGAGATACGCAGTATTTT	CASSQDSGAGDTQYF
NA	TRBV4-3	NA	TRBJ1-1	TGCGCCAGCAGCCAAGAGGAAGGGATGAACACTGAAGCTTTCTTT	CASSQEEGMNTEAFF
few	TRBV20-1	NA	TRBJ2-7	TGCAGTGCTACCGGCAGGTACAACGAGCAGTACTTC	CSATGRYNEQYF
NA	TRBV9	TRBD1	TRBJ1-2	TGTGCCAGCAGTGGAGGGGACAGGGGGTTCACGTATGGCTACACCTTC	CASSGGDRGFTYGYTF
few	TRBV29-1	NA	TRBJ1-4	TGCAGCGTAAATGGGGGTTCTAGTGAAAAACTGTTTTTT	CSVNGGSSEKLFF
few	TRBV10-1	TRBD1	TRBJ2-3	TGCGCCAGCAGTGAGACCCCGGGACAGGGGGCTACAGATACGCAGTATTTT	CASSETPGQGATDTQYF